This TCR beta chain emerged from a study of blood T cell repertoires in COVID-19. Study context: COVID-19 samples collected from the United States, Italy and Spain covered acute and convalescent phases. Sample material is recorded as cDNA or gDNA derived from T cells, B-cell-depleted T cells, or PBMCs.

Trimming stripped 1 base from V and 6 bases from J, with 11 bases between. CDR1 is LGHNA and CDR2 is YSLEER in the germline V gene. The CDR3 contains 14 residues. In the source study's methods: Amplification with reference gene primers provided the estimates of nucleated cell counts. Using immunoSEQ multiplex PCR, the repertoire was profiled, and TCRdb retains in-frame clones only, with some absent. That table furnishes V, J and clone size, whereas the DNA furnished D and trimming. The sample lists about 250,000 clones; 88% were seen once. This chain uses TRBV4-3 with TRBJ2-3; D is ambiguous. This receptor was taken from a woman aged 35 to 49 who had recovered from COVID-19. The sequencing sample was made of peripheral blood. CDR3 protein: CASSQGQASDTQYF. For the CDR3, the DNA is TGCGCCAGCAGCCAAGGTCAGGCCAGCGATACGCAGTATTTT.